The sequence of this TCR beta chain was determined in a study of OX40 agonist ivuxolimab in advanced cancers. Findings of the study overall: Clonal expansion from baseline to week 6 occurred in both CD4+ and CD8+ T cells. Those patients achieving a partial response at 0.1-3.0 mg/kg showed among the lowest clonal expansion. CD8+ T cells (on average) carried more expanded clones than CD4+ T cells.

Systemic immunosuppression or a history of autoimmune disease excluded patients. Trimming pared 3 bases from V and 4 bases from J, leaving 12 bases between. The CDR3 is 14 amino acids. In germline, CDR1 is SGHVS, CDR2 FQNEAQ. Some clones are missing from TCRdb's copy, which holds only in-frame ones; the method was immunoSEQ multiplex PCR. Of some 45,000 clones listed, roughly 86% were seen once; the top ten hold 30% to 45%. As regards this clone: As yet, its antigen is unknown.

This receptor was taken from an adult with an advanced solid tumor such as melanoma, head and neck, liver or kidney cancer. The sample was CD4+ or CD8+ T cells sorted from blood, taken in a trial of the OX40 agonist ivuxolimab. The V call is TRBV7-8, the J call TRBJ1-1; D might be TRBD1 (6 bases). DNA of the CDR3: TGTGCCAGCAGCTTGGCCAGGGGAGTCACTGAAGCTTTCTTT. This translates into CASSLARGVTEAFF.